The clone carrying this T cell receptor (beta chain) is judged medium-sized (0.01 to 0.1%). Its antigen is unidentified. This entry is derived from a study of breast tumors, draining lymph nodes, adjacent tissues. General study results and limits: Data fit most tumor T cells coming from lymph node, expanding in tumor. Tumor and nontumor repertoires were significantly more similar in luminal-like than in basal-like breast cancer. Tumor T cell lymph node origin was a supported hypothesis, not proven.

From the multiplex PCR reads, TCRdb called clonotypes with MiXCR, one entry per CDR3 protein. The table includes about 46,000 distinct CDR3 sequences, roughly 24% detected once. Unmatched junction bases numbered 5, after V lost 0 bases and J lost 0 bases. The CDR3 consists of 15 residues. Germline V gives CDR1 DFQATT, CDR2 SNEGSKA (reference sequence). This chain uses TRBV20-1 with TRBJ2-7; TRBD1 agrees at 7 bases. This receptor was obtained from a female donor with breast cancer. Some clones in this sample may be carry-over from other donors' samples. Sequences were obtained from breast tumor tissue. The CDR3, as DNA: TGCAGTGCTAGAGATCGGGACAGAAGCTCCTACGAGCAGTACTTC. It encodes CSARDRDRSSYEQYF.